This T cell receptor beta chain was captured in a study of control samples from healthy donors and cancer patients. This clone is a singleton in its sample. Trimming shortened V by 6 bases and J by 3 bases, and 13 bases separated the two germline ends. Germline V gene data show CDR1 as SGHTS and CDR2 as YDEGEE. CDR3 length: 14 amino acids. Measured with immunoSEQ multiplex PCR; TCRdb has only the in-frame clones, and not every one. There are 200,000 to 250,000 clones in the sample; roughly 94% occur only once, and about 1.6% lies in the top ten. The material sequenced was blood. The genes are TRBV5-8 and TRBJ2-1; D gene uncertain. The sequence was obtained from a man in his fifties in good health. CDR3 nucleotide sequence: TGTGCCAGCAACCCGGACCAAATCTACAATGAGCAGTTCTTC. Translating gives CASNPDQIYNEQFF.